Listed here are 10 T cell receptor beta chains from one sample, sequenced in a study of blood T cell repertoires in COVID-19. Some clones are missing from TCRdb's copy, which holds only in-frame ones; the method was immunoSEQ multiplex PCR. The table records about 340,000 clones, 85% to 90% of them present only once. Source material: peripheral blood. The source of these receptors is a woman aged 45 to 65 with COVID-19, enrolled during active disease.

J is TRBJ1-4 and V is TRBV4-1; 11 bases are shared with TRBD1. This CDR3 comprises 19 residues. V lost 0 bases and J lost 2; bases outside the gene matches: 8. Per germline, CDR1 MGHRA and CDR2 YSYEKL. The CDR3 nucleotides are TGCGCCAGCAGCCAAGAGGTGAGGACAGGGGGCAGGACTAATGAAAAACTGTTTTTT. Translation gives CASSQEVRTGGRTNEKLFF.

This clone was seen once. The chain recombines TRBV5-1 with TRBJ2-7; TRBD2 matches at 9 bases. Germline CDR1 SGHRS, CDR2 YFSETQ. The CDR3 extends over 15 amino acids. J gave up 2 bases and V 7 bases, and 10 bases lay outside the gene matches. CDR3 residues: CASARKAGGPYEQYF. CDR3 DNA: TGCGCCAGCGCACGGAAAGCGGGAGGCCCCTACGAGCAGTACTTC.

This chain links TRBV7-2 with TRBJ2-7; no firm D call. The germline V gene has CDR1 SGHTA and CDR2 FQGNSA. CDR3 length equals 14 residues. V shed 5 bases and J shed 3 bases, with 14 bases lying between them. In DNA form, the CDR3 reads TGTGCCAGCAGCCGGTCTCCTGCTGTCTACGAGCAGTACTTC. This translates into CASSRSPAVYEQYF.

The chain couples TRBV9 to TRBJ2-1, with 14 bases matching TRBD2. J gave up 8 bases and V 3 bases, and 4 bases lay outside the gene matches. From germline, CDR1 is SGDLS and CDR2 YYNGEE. The CDR3 length is 15 residues. CDR3 bases: TGTGCCAGCAGCGCAGGGACTAGCGGGAGCCATGAGCAGTTCTTC. Translating gives CASSAGTSGSHEQFF.

The chain links TRBV7-3 to TRBJ1-2, with 9 nucleotides matching TRBD1. The CDR3 runs 13 residues. Germline V CDR1 and CDR2: SGHTA, FQGTGA. The V gene end was trimmed by 5 bases and the J gene end by 8 bases; junction bases not matched to a gene: 6. The CDR3 nucleotides are TGTGCCAGCAGCCCTACAGGGGGCAGCGGCTACACCTTC. This sequence encodes CASSPTGGSGYTF.

The chain links TRBV7-8 to TRBJ1-5; weak D call: TRBD1 (6 bases). CDR1 is SGHVS and CDR2 is FQNEAQ in the germline V gene. The V end was cut by 5 bases, the J end by 3 bases, with 14 bases between. The CDR3 consists of 15 residues. The CDR3 reads CASSPRDNPNQPQHF. Here the CDR3 DNA reads TGTGCCAGCAGCCCTCGGGACAACCCCAATCAGCCCCAGCATTTT.

The V call is TRBV27, the J call TRBJ1-5; possible D gene TRBD1, 5 bases. Per the germline V gene, CDR1 is MNHEY and CDR2 is SMNVEV (reference sequence). V was trimmed by 10 bases and J by 3 bases, leaving 19 bases between them. This CDR3 region has 15 residues. The CDR3 is CATSSRTTNNQPQHF. In nucleotides, the CDR3 is TGTGCCACCTCCTCCCGGACAACTAACAATCAGCCCCAGCATTTT.

The chain carries TRBV27 and TRBJ2-5; D perhaps matches TRBD2 (6 bases). CDR1 is MNHEY, CDR2 SMNVEV, per germline (reference sequence). The V gene lost 3 bases and the J gene lost 4 bases, with 18 bases spanning the gap. CDR3 length equals 16 residues. In nucleotides, the CDR3 is TGTGCCAGCAGTTTTGGCGTCGGGAGTAGGGGAGAGACCCAGTACTTC. Protein: CASSFGVGSRGETQYF.

CDR3 nucleotides: TGTGCCAGCAGCCTAACAGGGGGTGGCTATGGCTACACCTTC. This encodes CASSLTGGGYGYTF. V is TRBV3-1 (or the pseudogene TRBV3-2) and J is TRBJ1-2; 8 bases map to TRBD1. CDR1 and CDR2 (germline): LGHDT, YNNKEL (reference sequence). The CDR3 is 14 amino acids. V was clipped by 4 bases and J by 4 bases; unmatched bases: 5.

This clone was recorded a few times. This chain joins TRBV2 and TRBJ1-1; D possibly corresponds to TRBD1 (6 bases). The germline V gene encodes CDR1 SNHLY and CDR2 FYNNEI. This CDR3 has 12 amino acids. The V end was cut by 5 bases, the J end by 10 bases, with 14 bases between. In DNA form, the CDR3 reads TGTGCCAGCAGTACCCAGGGGACGGTAGCTTTCTTT. As protein: CASSTQGTVAFF.